The present T cell receptor beta chain was sequenced within a study of T cell repertoires in cytomegalovirus infection. TCRdb re-called the reads with MiXCR, one entry per CDR3 protein. The sample has around 740,000 distinct CDR3 sequences, under 40% seen once; the top ten hold about 2.8%. The study's findings and limits: Cumulated frequencies of public TCR beta families served to identify carriers of CMV plus the relevant HLA. Clonotypes of TCR beta that were HLA-C-restricted and CMV-specific dominated the ex vivo response.

This clonotype has a handful of counts. Its specificity is unknown. This TCR was sampled from a human donor in good health (CMV status not recorded). Some clones in this sample may be carry-over from other donors' samples. Specimen: PBMCs.

CDR3 loop: CASSYSDRHTGELFF. The CDR3 bases are TGTGCCAGCAGCTATTCGGACAGGCACACCGGGGAGCTGTTTTTT. The chain joins TRBV5-6 to TRBJ2-2; 7 bases align to TRBD1. This CDR3 has 15 residues. CDR1 is SGHDT and CDR2 is YYEEEE in the germline V gene. J lost 3 bases, V lost 3 bases, and 5 bases had no gene match.